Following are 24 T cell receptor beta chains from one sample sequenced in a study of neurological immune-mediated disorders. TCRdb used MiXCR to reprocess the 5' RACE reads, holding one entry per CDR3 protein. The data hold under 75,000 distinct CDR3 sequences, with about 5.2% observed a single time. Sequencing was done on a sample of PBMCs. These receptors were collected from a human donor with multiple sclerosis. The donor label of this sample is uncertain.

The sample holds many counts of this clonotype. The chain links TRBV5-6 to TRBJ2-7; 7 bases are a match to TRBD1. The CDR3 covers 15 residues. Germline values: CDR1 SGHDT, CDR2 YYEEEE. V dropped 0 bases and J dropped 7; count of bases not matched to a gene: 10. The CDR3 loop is CASSLGGQQSDEQYF. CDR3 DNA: TGTGCCAGCAGCTTGGGGGGACAGCAGTCGGATGAGCAGTACTTC.

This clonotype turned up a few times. The CDR3 loop is CASSLQVNYGYTF. Written as DNA, the CDR3 is TGCGCCAGCAGCTTGCAGGTTAACTATGGCTACACCTTC. The chain joins TRBV5-1 to TRBJ1-2; unclear D gene. Trimming took off 1 base at V and 1 base at J, with 5 bases between the two ends. CDR3 length: 13 residues. CDR1 is SGHRS and CDR2 is YFSETQ in the germline V gene.

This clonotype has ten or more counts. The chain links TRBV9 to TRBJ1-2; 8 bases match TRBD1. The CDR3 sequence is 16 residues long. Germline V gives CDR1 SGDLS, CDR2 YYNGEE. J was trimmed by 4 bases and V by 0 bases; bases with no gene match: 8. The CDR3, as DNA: TGTGCCAGCAGCGTAGTAGAGACAGGGGAGCCCTATGGCTACACCTTC. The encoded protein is CASSVVETGEPYGYTF. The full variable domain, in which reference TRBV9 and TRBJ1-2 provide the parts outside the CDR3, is DSGVTQTPKHLITATGQRVTLRCSPRSGDLSVYWYQQSLDQGLQFLIQYYNGEERAKGNILERFSAQQFPDLHSELNLSSLELGDSALYFCASSVVETGEPYGYTFGSGTRLTVV.

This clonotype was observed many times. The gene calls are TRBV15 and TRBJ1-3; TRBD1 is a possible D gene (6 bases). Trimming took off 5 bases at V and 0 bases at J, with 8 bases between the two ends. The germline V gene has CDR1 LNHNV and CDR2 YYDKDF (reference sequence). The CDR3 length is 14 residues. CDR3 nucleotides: TGTGCCACCAGCGCGGACAGCTCTGGAAACACCATATATTTT. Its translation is CATSADSSGNTIYF.

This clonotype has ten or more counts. The CDR3 spells CASSVDRGRVYTEAFF. As DNA, the CDR3 is TGCGCCAGCAGCGTTGACAGGGGGCGCGTGTACACTGAAGCTTTCTTT. V and J are TRBV5-1 and TRBJ1-1; TRBD1 matches 10 bases. The ends lost 4 bases at V and 3 bases at J; junction bases unmatched: 9. The CDR3 contains 16 residues. Germline V CDR1 and CDR2: SGHRS, YFSETQ. The entire variable domain, with the rest obtained from reference TRBV5-1 and TRBJ1-1, is as follows: KAGVTQTPRYLIKTRGQQVTLSCSPISGHRSVSWYQQTPGQGLQFLFEYFSETQRNKGNFPGRFSGRQFSNSRSEMNVSTLELGDSALYLCASSVDRGRVYTEAFFGQGTRLTVV.

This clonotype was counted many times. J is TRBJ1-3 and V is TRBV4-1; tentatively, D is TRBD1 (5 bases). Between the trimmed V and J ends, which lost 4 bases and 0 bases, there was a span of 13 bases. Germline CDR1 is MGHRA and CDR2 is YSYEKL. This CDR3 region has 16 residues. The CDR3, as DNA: TGCGCCAGCAGCCGCGGGACGGATTTCTCTGGAAACACCATATATTTT. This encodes CASSRGTDFSGNTIYF.

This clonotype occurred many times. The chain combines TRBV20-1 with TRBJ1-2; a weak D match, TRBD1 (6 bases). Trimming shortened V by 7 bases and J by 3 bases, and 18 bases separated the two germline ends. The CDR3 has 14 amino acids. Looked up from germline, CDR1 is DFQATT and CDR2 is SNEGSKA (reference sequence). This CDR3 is CSVSTRDKDYGYTF. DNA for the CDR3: TGCAGTGTTTCGACCCGGGACAAAGACTATGGCTACACCTTC.

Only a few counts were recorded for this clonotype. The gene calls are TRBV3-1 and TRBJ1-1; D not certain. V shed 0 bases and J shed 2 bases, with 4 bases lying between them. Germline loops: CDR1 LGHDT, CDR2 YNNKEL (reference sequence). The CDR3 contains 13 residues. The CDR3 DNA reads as TGTGCCAGCAGCCAAGATTACAACACTGAAGCTTTCTTT. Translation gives CASSQDYNTEAFF.

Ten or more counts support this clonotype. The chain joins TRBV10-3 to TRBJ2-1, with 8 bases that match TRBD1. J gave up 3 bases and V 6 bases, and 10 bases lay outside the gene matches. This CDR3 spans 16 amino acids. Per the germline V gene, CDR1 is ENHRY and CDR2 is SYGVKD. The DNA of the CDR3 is TGTGCCATCAGCGGGCGGACAGGGTCGATCTACAATGAGCAGTTCTTC. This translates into CAISGRTGSIYNEQFF.

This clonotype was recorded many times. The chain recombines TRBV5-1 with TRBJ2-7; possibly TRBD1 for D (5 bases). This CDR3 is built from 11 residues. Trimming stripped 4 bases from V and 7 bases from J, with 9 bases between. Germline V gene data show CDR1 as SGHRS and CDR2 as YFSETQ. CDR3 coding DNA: TGCGCCAGCAGCCCGGACATAGAGCAGTACTTC. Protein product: CASSPDIEQYF. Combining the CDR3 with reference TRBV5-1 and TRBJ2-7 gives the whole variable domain KAGVTQTPRYLIKTRGQQVTLSCSPISGHRSVSWYQQTPGQGLQFLFEYFSETQRNKGNFPGRFSGRQFSNSRSEMNVSTLELGDSALYLCASSPDIEQYFGPGTRLTVT.

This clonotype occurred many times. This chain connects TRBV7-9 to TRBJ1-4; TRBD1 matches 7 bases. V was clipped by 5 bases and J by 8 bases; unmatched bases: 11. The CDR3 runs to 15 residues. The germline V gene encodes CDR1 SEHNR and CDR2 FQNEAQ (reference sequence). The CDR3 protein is CASSRYTGAYEKLFF. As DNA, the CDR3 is TGTGCCAGCAGCCGGTACACAGGGGCCTACGAAAAACTGTTTTTT.

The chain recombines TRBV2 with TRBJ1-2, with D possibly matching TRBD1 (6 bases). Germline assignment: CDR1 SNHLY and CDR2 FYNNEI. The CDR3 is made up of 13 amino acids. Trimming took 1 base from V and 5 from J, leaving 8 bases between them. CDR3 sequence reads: CASSEGRGYGYTF. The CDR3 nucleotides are TGTGCCAGCAGTGAAGGCAGGGGATATGGCTACACCTTC.

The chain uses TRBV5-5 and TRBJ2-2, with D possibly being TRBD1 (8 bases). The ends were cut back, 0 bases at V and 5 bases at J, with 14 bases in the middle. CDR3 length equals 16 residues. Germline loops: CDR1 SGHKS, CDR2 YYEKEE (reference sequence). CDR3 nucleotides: TGTGCCAGCAGCTTGGCCGGACAGGGAGGGACCGGGGAGCTGTTTTTT. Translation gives CASSLAGQGGTGELFF. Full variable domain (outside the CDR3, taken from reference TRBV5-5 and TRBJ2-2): DAGVTQSPTHLIKTRGQQVTLRCSPISGHKSVSWYQQVLGQGPQFIFQYYEKEERGRGNFPDRFSARQFPNYSSELNVNALLLGDSALYLCASSLAGQGGTGELFFGEGSRLTVL.

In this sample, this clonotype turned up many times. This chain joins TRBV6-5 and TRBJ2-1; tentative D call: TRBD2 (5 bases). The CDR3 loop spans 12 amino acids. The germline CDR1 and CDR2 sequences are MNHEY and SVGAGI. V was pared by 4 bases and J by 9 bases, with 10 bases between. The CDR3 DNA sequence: TGTGCCAGCAGTTCCGGAGGAGGTGAGCAGTTCTTC. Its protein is CASSSGGGEQFF.

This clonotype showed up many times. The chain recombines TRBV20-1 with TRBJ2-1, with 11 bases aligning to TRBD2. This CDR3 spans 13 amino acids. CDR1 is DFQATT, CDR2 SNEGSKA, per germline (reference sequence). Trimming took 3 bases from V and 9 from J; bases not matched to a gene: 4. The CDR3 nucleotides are TGCAGTGCTAGGACCCTAGCGGGGGGTGAGCAGTTCTTC. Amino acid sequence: CSARTLAGGEQFF.

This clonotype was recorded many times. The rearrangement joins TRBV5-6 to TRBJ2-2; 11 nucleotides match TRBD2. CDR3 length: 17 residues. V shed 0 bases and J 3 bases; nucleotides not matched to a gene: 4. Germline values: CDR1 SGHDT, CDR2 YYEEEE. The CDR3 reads CASSLELAGGYTGELFF. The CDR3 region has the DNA TGTGCCAGCAGCTTGGAATTAGCGGGGGGGTACACCGGGGAGCTGTTTTTT.

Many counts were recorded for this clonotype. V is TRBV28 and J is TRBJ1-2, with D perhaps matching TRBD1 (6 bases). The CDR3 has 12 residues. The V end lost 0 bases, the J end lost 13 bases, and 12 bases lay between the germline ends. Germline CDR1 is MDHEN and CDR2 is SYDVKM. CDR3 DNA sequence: TGTGCCAGCAGTTTATGGGGGGCTAACTGCACCTTC. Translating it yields CASSLWGANCTF.

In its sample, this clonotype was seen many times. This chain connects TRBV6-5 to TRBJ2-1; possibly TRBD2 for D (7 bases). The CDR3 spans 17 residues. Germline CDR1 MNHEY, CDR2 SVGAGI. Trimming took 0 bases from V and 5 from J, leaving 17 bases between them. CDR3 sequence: CASSYSGGPRGNNEQFF. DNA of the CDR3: TGTGCCAGCAGTTACTCGGGGGGGCCCCGAGGTAACAATGAGCAGTTCTTC.

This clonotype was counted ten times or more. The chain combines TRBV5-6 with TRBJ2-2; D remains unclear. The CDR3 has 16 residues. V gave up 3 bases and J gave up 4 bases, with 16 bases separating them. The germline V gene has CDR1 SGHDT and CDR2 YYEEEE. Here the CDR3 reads CASSSDLGLGTGELFF. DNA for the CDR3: TGTGCCAGCAGCTCTGACCTGGGGTTGGGCACCGGGGAGCTGTTTTTT.

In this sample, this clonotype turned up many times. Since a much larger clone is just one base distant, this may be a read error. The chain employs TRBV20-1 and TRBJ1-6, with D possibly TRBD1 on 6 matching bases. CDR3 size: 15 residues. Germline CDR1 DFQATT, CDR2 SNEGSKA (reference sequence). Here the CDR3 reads CSARDGTTNNSLLHF. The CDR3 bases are TGCAGTGCTAGAGATGGGACAACTAATAATTCACTCCTCCACTTT.

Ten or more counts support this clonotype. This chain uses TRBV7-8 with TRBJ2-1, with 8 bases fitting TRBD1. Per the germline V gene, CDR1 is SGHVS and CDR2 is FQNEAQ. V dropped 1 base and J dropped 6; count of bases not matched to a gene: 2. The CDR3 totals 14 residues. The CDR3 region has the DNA TGTGCCAGCAGCTTAGGGACAGGGAGCAATGAGCAGTTCTTC. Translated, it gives CASSLGTGSNEQFF.

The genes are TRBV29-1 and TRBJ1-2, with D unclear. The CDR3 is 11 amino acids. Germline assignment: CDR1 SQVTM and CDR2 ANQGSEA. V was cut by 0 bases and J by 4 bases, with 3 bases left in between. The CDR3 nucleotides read TGCAGCGTTGAAGATGGCTATGGCTACACCTTC. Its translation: CSVEDGYGYTF.

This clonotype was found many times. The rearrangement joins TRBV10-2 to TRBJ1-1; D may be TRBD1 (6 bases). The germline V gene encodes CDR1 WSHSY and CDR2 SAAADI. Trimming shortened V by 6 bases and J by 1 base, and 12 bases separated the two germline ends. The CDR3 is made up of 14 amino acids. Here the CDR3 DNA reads TGCGCCAGCAGAGGGGGGGCTGAGAACACTGAAGCTTTCTTT. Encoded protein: CASRGGAENTEAFF.

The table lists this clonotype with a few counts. Here the CDR3 reads CASSPVTGSSYEQYF. The CDR3 DNA reads TGCGCCAGCAGCCCAGTGACAGGTAGCTCCTACGAGCAGTACTTC. The V gene is TRBV4-1, the J gene TRBJ2-7, with D maybe TRBD1 (6 bases). From germline, CDR1 is MGHRA and CDR2 YSYEKL. The CDR3 runs 15 residues. V was pared by 4 bases and J by 0 bases, with 13 bases between.